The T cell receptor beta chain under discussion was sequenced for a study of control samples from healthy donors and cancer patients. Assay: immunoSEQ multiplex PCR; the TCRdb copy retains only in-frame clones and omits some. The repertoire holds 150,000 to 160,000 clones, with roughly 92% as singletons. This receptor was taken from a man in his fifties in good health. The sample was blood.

The CDR3 loop reads CASGPLAFTGTSGSWSYEQYF. In DNA, the CDR3 is TGTGCCAGCGGTCCGCTGGCTTTTACCGGGACTAGCGGGAGCTGGTCCTACGAGCAGTACTTC. V gene TRBV3-1 (or the pseudogene TRBV3-2) combines with J gene TRBJ2-7, with 14 bases lining up with TRBD2. The germline V gene has CDR1 LGHDT and CDR2 YNNKEL (reference sequence). The CDR3 has 21 residues. After removal of 8 bases from V and 1 base from J, the junction contained 22 bases not matched to a gene.